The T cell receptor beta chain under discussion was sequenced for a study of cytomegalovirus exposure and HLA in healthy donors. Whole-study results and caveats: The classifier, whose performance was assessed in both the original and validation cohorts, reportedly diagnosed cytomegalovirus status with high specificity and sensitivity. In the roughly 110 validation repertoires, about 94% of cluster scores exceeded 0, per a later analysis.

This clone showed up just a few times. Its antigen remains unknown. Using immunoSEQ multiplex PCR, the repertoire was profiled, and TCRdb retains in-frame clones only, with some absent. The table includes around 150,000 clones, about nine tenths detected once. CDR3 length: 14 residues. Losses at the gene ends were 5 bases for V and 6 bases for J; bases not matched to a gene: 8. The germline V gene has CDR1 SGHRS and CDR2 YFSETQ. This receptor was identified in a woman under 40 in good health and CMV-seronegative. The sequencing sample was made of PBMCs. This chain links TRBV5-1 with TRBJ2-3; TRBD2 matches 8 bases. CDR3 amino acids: CASRGWTSMDTQYF. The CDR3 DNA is TGCGCCAGCAGAGGCTGGACTAGCATGGATACGCAGTATTTT.